The 27 T cell receptor beta chains presented below share a single source sample, sequenced in a study of OX40 agonist ivuxolimab in advanced cancers. Sequencing used immunoSEQ multiplex PCR; TCRdb keeps in-frame clones, though not all of them. The table has 94,000 or so clones, approximately 81% seen once. Specimen: CD4+ or CD8+ T cells sorted from blood, collected in a trial of the OX40 agonist ivuxolimab. These receptors came from an adult with an advanced solid tumor such as melanoma, head and neck, liver or kidney cancer.

The rearrangement joins TRBV19 to TRBJ1-2, with D possibly being TRBD1 (6 bases). Germline V gene lookup returns CDR1 LNHDA and CDR2 SQIVND (reference sequence). The CDR3 contains 14 residues. V was trimmed by 1 base and J by 6 bases, leaving 12 bases between them. CDR3: CASSIAQGFDGYTF. CDR3 sequence (DNA): TGTGCCAGTAGTATAGCGCAGGGGTTTGATGGCTACACCTTC.

The chain links TRBV19 to TRBJ1-1; unclear D gene. Germline assignment: CDR1 LNHDA and CDR2 SQIVND (reference sequence). Trimming removed 3 bases from V and 11 bases from J, with 7 bases in between. This CDR3 is built from 10 residues. Written as DNA, the CDR3 is TGTGCCAGTAGTATGCCCCGGGCTTTCTTT. Translated: CASSMPRAFF.

V usage is TRBV7-8 and J usage is TRBJ2-5; 12 bases agree with TRBD2. Germline CDR1 is SGHVS and CDR2 is FQNEAQ. The J segment lost 7 bases and the V segment lost 3 bases, leaving 6 bases of the junction unmatched. The CDR3 extends over 15 amino acids. CDR3 region: CASSFRLAGEGTQYF. DNA of the CDR3: TGTGCCAGCAGCTTCAGACTAGCGGGGGAGGGGACCCAGTACTTC.

The J gene is TRBJ1-1, the V gene TRBV28; no firm D call. CDR1 is MDHEN and CDR2 is SYDVKM in the germline V gene. The length of the CDR3 is 19 residues. V shed 6 bases and J shed 3 bases, with 29 bases lying between them. The CDR3 DNA sequence: TGTGCCAGCAGGCCCCGGTTAGTGATCGGGAGGACTTCGGACACTGAAGCTTTCTTT. Amino acids: CASRPRLVIGRTSDTEAFF.

This clone was seen a handful of times. The chain recombines TRBV27 with TRBJ1-1; D gene uncertain. The CDR3 loop spans 13 amino acids. Trimming cost V 8 bases and J 8 bases, with 18 bases left between them. Germline V gene sequence: CDR1 MNHEY, CDR2 SMNVEV (reference sequence). CDR3 in DNA: TGTGCCAGCCGTGCGGGGATGGTTGGGGAAGCTTTCTTT. Its translation: CASRAGMVGEAFF.

Concerning this clone: Mismatch with germline at one junction end may stem from a read error. The CDR3 DNA sequence: TGTGCCAACAGCAGACGTGGCAGGCCGAACACCGGGGAGCTGTTTTTT. Protein sequence: CANSRRGRPNTGELFF. The V gene is TRBV5-4, the J gene TRBJ2-2; D remains ambiguous. From germline, CDR1 is SGHNT and CDR2 YYREEE (reference sequence). This CDR3 is built from 16 residues. The variable domain in full, with the rest retrieved from reference TRBV5-4 and TRBJ2-2, is ETGVTQSPTHLIKTRGQQVTLRCSSQSGHNTVSWYQQALGQGPQFIFQYYREEENGRGNFPPRFSGLQFPNYSSELNVNALELDDSALYLCANSRRGRPNTGELFFGEGSRLTVL.

The DNA for the CDR3 is TGTGCCAGCAGCATCCAGGATAATTCTGGAAACACCATATATTTT. Its protein product is CASSIQDNSGNTIYF. V gene TRBV6-5 combines with J gene TRBJ1-3; no definite D call. Per the germline V gene, CDR1 is MNHEY and CDR2 is SVGAGI. The CDR3 loop spans 15 amino acids. The V end lost 6 bases, the J end lost 1 base, and 13 bases lay between the germline ends.

This chain joins TRBV6-5 and TRBJ1-5; D is uncertain. Per the germline V gene, CDR1 is MNHEY and CDR2 is SVGAGI. Between the trimmed V and J ends, which lost 2 bases and 6 bases, there was a span of 5 bases. CDR3 length: 12 amino acids. CDR3 loop: CASSYDAQPQHF. The CDR3 DNA follows: TGTGCCAGCAGTTACGACGCTCAGCCCCAGCATTTT.

The chain uses TRBV2 and TRBJ2-5; 8 bases map to TRBD1. Germline-derived CDR1 and CDR2 are SNHLY and FYNNEI. The CDR3 extends over 15 amino acids. J lost 5 bases, V lost 4 bases, and 9 bases had no gene match. This CDR3 is CASSGTGSGRETQYF. CDR3 DNA sequence: TGTGCCAGCAGTGGGACAGGGTCGGGACGGGAGACCCAGTACTTC.

This chain joins TRBV7-2 and TRBJ1-2; 7 bases fit TRBD1. Germline-derived CDR1 and CDR2 are SGHTA and FQGNSA. The CDR3 runs to 14 residues. Unmatched junction bases numbered 1, after V lost 3 bases and J lost 0 bases. The CDR3 protein is CASSFDRANYGYTF. The CDR3 DNA sequence: TGTGCCAGCAGCTTCGACAGGGCTAACTATGGCTACACCTTC.

The chain recombines TRBV28 with TRBJ2-1; 8 bases match TRBD1. Germline V lookup: CDR1 MDHEN, CDR2 SYDVKM. This CDR3 comprises 16 residues. V dropped 5 bases and J dropped 6; count of bases not matched to a gene: 12. The CDR3 loop is CASSTPSGGAFNEQFF. CDR3 bases: TGTGCCAGCAGTACGCCGTCAGGGGGCGCATTCAATGAGCAGTTCTTC.

V gene TRBV6-6 combines with J gene TRBJ2-2, with no clear D. The CDR3 extends over 13 amino acids. Trimming removed 4 bases at V and 2 bases at J, with 5 bases between. The V gene's germline CDR1 is MNHNY and CDR2 SVGAGI (reference sequence). The CDR3 protein is CASSLTNTGELFF. CDR3 in DNA: TGTGCCAGCAGTTTGACTAACACCGGGGAGCTGTTTTTT.

This clone was seen a single time. Other DNA variants within this sample encode the same CDR3. The chain carries TRBV7-2 and TRBJ1-2; 8 bases line up with TRBD1. CDR1 and CDR2 from the germline V gene are SGHTA and FQGNSA. CDR3 length equals 14 residues. V trimming: 4 bases; J trimming: 2 bases; junction bases outside the gene matches: 3. The CDR3 is CASSSGQGNYGYTF. As DNA, the CDR3 is TGTGCCAGCAGCTCTGGACAGGGCAACTATGGCTACACCTTC.

This clone was seen once. The rearrangement links TRBV28 to TRBJ2-3; possibly TRBD2 for D (6 bases). The CDR3 consists of 16 residues. V was trimmed by 3 bases and J by 0 bases, leaving 13 bases between them. The germline V gene encodes CDR1 MDHEN and CDR2 SYDVKM. The CDR3 loop reads CASSFGSGLSTDTQYF. CDR3 DNA: TGTGCCAGCAGTTTTGGTTCGGGACTTAGCACAGATACGCAGTATTTT.

This clone was observed many times. This chain connects TRBV7-2 to TRBJ1-1; D gene unclear. The germline CDR1 and CDR2 sequences are SGHTA and FQGNSA. V was clipped by 5 bases and J by 1 base, with 11 bases between them. The CDR3 covers 14 residues. DNA of the CDR3: TGTGCCAGCAGCCCCGGTTCGCCGAACACTGAAGCTTTCTTT. Its translation is CASSPGSPNTEAFF. The full variable domain, its missing parts supplied by reference TRBV7-2 and TRBJ1-1, is GAGVSQSPSNKVTEKGKDVELRCDPISGHTALYWYRQSLGQGLEFLIYFQGNSAPDKSGLPSDRFSAERTGGSVSTLTIQRTQQEDSAVYLCASSPGSPNTEAFFGQGTRLTVV.

This sequence joins TRBV11-2 and TRBJ2-1; 14 bases align to TRBD2. Germline CDR1 reads SGHAT; CDR2 reads FQNNGV. The CDR3 has 17 amino acids. J gave up 1 base and V 4 bases, and 3 bases lay outside the gene matches. CDR3: CASSSWTSGGSYNEQFF. CDR3 nucleotides: TGTGCCAGCAGCTCCTGGACTAGCGGGGGGTCCTACAATGAGCAGTTCTTC. The full variable domain, completed using reference TRBV11-2 and TRBJ2-1, is EAGVAQSPRYKIIEKRQSVAFWCNPISGHATLYWYQQILGQGPKLLIQFQNNGVVDDSQLPKDRFSAERLKGVDSTLKIQPAKLEDSAVYLCASSSWTSGGSYNEQFFGPGTRLTVL.

The chain joins TRBV7-2 to TRBJ1-2, with a possible D match to TRBD1 (5 bases). The CDR3 runs to 14 residues. Trimming took off 3 bases at V and 7 bases at J, with 15 bases between the two ends. The germline gives CDR1 SGHTA, CDR2 FQGNSA. The CDR3 DNA follows: TGTGCCAGCAGCTTGGGGCAGCTTAGGGCTGGCTACACCTTC. Translation: CASSLGQLRAGYTF.

The chain recombines TRBV5-4 with TRBJ2-2; D possibly uses TRBD1 or TRBD2 (5 bases each). Germline assignment: CDR1 SGHNT and CDR2 YYREEE (reference sequence). V was shortened by 4 bases and J by 4 bases, with 20 bases between the two germline ends. The CDR3 length is 17 residues. CDR3 loop: CASSRGWAGMGTGELFF. CDR3 DNA sequence: TGTGCCAGCAGCCGGGGCTGGGCAGGGATGGGCACCGGGGAGCTGTTTTTT.

V gene TRBV11-2 combines with J gene TRBJ1-1; 8 bases agree with TRBD1. This CDR3 comprises 14 residues. Trimming cost V 6 bases and J 8 bases; bases outside gene matches: 11. CDR1 and CDR2 from the germline V gene are SGHAT and FQNNGV. In nucleotides, the CDR3 is TGTGCCAGCAGAAACAGGGGGGGTGGGCCAGAAGCTTTCTTT. Translated: CASRNRGGGPEAFF. The whole variable domain, remainder taken from reference TRBV11-2 and TRBJ1-1, is EAGVAQSPRYKIIEKRQSVAFWCNPISGHATLYWYQQILGQGPKLLIQFQNNGVVDDSQLPKDRFSAERLKGVDSTLKIQPAKLEDSAVYLCASRNRGGGPEAFFGQGTRLTVV.

This chain uses TRBV14 with TRBJ2-7; 12 positions agree with TRBD2. The CDR3 loop spans 15 amino acids. Looked up from germline, CDR1 is SGHDN and CDR2 is FVKESK. V trimming: 4 bases; J trimming: 2 bases; junction bases outside the gene matches: 3. The DNA of the CDR3 is TGTGCCAGCAGCCTCGGGACTAGCGGGCCCTACGAGCAGTACTTC. As protein: CASSLGTSGPYEQYF.

CDR3 sequence: CASSPTDSLNQPQHF. Written as DNA, the CDR3 is TGTGCCAGCTCACCTACTGACAGTTTAAATCAGCCCCAGCATTTT. The V and J genes are TRBV18 and TRBJ1-5; D possibly corresponds to TRBD1 (5 bases). This CDR3 is 15 amino acids long. Germline-derived CDR1 and CDR2 are KGHSH and LQKENI. V dropped 3 bases and J dropped 4 bases, with 13 bases sitting between them.

This chain connects TRBV7-9 to TRBJ1-6; D gene unclear. The germline V gene has CDR1 SEHNR and CDR2 FQNEAQ (reference sequence). V lost 2 bases and J lost 10, with 6 bases in between. There are 12 residues in the CDR3. The CDR3 sequence is CASSLNGSPLHF. The CDR3 nucleotides are TGTGCCAGCAGCTTAAACGGATCACCCCTCCACTTT.

The CDR3 DNA follows: TGCGCCAGCAGCCAGATAGCGGGGGGGCGTTTTGGGACCCAGTACTTC. Translation gives CASSQIAGGRFGTQYF. This sequence joins TRBV4-3 and TRBJ2-5, with TRBD2 matching over 11 bases. Germline CDR1 and CDR2: LGHNA and YSLEER. V gave up 3 bases and J gave up 7 bases; unmatched junction bases: 10. The CDR3 runs 16 residues.

This rearrangement joins TRBV28 to TRBJ2-5, with TRBD2 as a possible D gene (6 bases). Germline CDR1 reads MDHEN; CDR2 reads SYDVKM. The CDR3 has 14 residues. The ends were cut back, 7 bases at V and 5 bases at J, with 17 bases in the middle. This chain's CDR3 is CASNPNLGGETQYF. The CDR3 DNA reads TGTGCCAGCAATCCCAATCTTGGGGGGGAGACCCAGTACTTC.

The V and J genes are TRBV7-2 and TRBJ2-1, with D hard to call. Germline CDR1 and CDR2: SGHTA and FQGNSA. This CDR3 region has 15 residues. The V and J ends lost 0 bases and 7 bases respectively, with 13 bases between them. This CDR3 reads CASSLARDPANEQFF. CDR3 DNA sequence: TGTGCCAGCAGCTTAGCGCGAGATCCTGCGAATGAGCAGTTCTTC.

The rearrangement joins TRBV5-4 to TRBJ2-5; a possible D gene is TRBD2 (5 bases). The end of the DNA fits TRBJ2-7 better, so the J call may be wrong. The germline V gene encodes CDR1 SGHNT and CDR2 YYREEE (reference sequence). The CDR3 extends over 14 amino acids. CDR3 in DNA: TGTGCCAGCAGTAGAGGGTCCCGAGACTACGAGCAGTACTTC. Protein sequence: CASSRGSRDYEQYF.

CDR3 coding DNA: TGTGCCAGCAGCTTTGCCGGGACAGGGGACGAGCAGTACTTC. Amino acid sequence: CASSFAGTGDEQYF. The chain joins TRBV7-2 to TRBJ2-7; TRBD1 agrees at 10 bases. Germline lookup yields CDR1 SGHTA and CDR2 FQGNSA. After removal of 3 bases from V and 5 bases from J, the junction contained 4 bases not matched to a gene. This CDR3 is built from 14 residues.